This T cell receptor beta chain was sequenced during a study of T cell changes during pregnancy in multiple sclerosis. This CDR3 is 12 amino acids long. Trimming removed 10 bases from V and 7 bases from J, with 16 bases in between. Germline loops: CDR1 MDHEN, CDR2 SYDVKM. TCRdb's table, derived via immunoSEQ multiplex PCR, lists solely in-frame clones and lacks some. The sample lists over 40,000 clones; roughly 91% were seen once. The receptor was derived from a female donor with multiple sclerosis, enrolled in a pregnancy study. Sequencing was performed on CD4+ T cells from peripheral blood mononuclear cells, taken in the second trimester of pregnancy. The chain is built from TRBV28 and TRBJ1-2; TRBD1 is a possible D gene (5 bases). The CDR3 DNA follows: TGTGCCACGATCGGGGGTCGTCGTGGCTACACCTTC. It yields the protein CATIGGRRGYTF.